The source of this TCR beta chain is a study of T cell repertoires in cytomegalovirus infection. In TCRdb, the reads were re-called with MiXCR into one record per CDR3 protein. The sample yields about 60,000 distinct CDR3 sequences, 20% seen once. Trimming left V 0 bases short and J 7 bases short, with 18 bases between. CDR3 length: 16 amino acids. Germline CDR1 LGHNA, CDR2 YSLEER. Note on this clonotype: No antigen is known for it.

The sample here was CD8+ T cells from cultured PBMCs, taken from culture after CMV antigen stimulation. V usage is TRBV4-3 and J usage is TRBJ1-1; D remains ambiguous. This TCR came from a human donor in good health (CMV status not recorded). Some clones in this sample may be carry-over from other donors' samples. The CDR3 protein is CASSQDEGSVSGEAFF. DNA for the CDR3: TGCGCCAGCAGCCAAGATGAAGGAAGCGTGAGCGGTGAAGCTTTCTTT.